Described below is a single T cell receptor (beta chain) sequence and its context. The table lists this clonotype with many counts. Its binding antigen is unknown. Qualities for individual bases were not recorded, and no much larger clone is one base off. The data originate from a study of human T cells and chemical hapten exposure (dated by TCRdb to the early 2020s). Context from the whole study: For sensitization, 2% DPC in acetone was applied to a 2 cm by 2 cm area of upper inner arm skin. Libraries were pooled for sequencing, and per-sample TCR yields varied mainly because of small differences in library volumes within the pool. Blood samples were taken from patients before sensitization (week 0) and then at 2, 6 and about 24 weeks after DPC sensitization. Weekly therapeutic DPC doses were additionally applied to the scalp of patients throughout the approximately 24-week study period. For TCR sequencing, blood came from twenty-nine alopecia patients at anywhere from one to four time points (pre-sensitization, 2, 6 and 24 weeks). Patch testing was performed on the upper back with Finn chambers containing 0.01% DPC, and the patch tests were scored after 6 days according to International Contact Dermatitis Research Group standards. The mostly female patient cohort included alopecia areata with under or over 50% scalp involvement, alopecia totalis and alopecia universalis. This study followed changes in the peripheral blood TCR repertoire in vivo during primary and secondary sensitization of alopecia patients to the hapten diphenylcyclopropenone (DPC).

The method was RACE. The sequencing machine was a NextSeq 500. Library preparation attached unique molecular identifiers to individual cDNA molecules for quantitative, reproducible TCR counting. For every blood RNA sample, sequencing covered both the TCR alpha and TCR beta chains. The published analysis was carried out like this. Samples had a median of approximately 93,000 TCRs, with a range from 23,224 to 690,600. V, J and CDR3 annotation of the TCR reads was performed with the Decombinator software suite. For PS versus PT1 abundance plots, all samples were subsampled to the same number of TCRs (28,000). TCRs were defined as expanded if absent before sensitization and observed at least eight times at the 2-week time point. TCRdb reprocessed the public reads (quality trimming at Q25 with fastp, clone calling with MiXCR) and kept in-frame beta chains. Identical CDR3 protein sequences are pooled into one entry, listed with their most common genes and DNA. Clone size and V and J calls follow TCRdb, not the original study. In all, the sample holds nearly 350,000 distinct CDR3 sequences, and approximately 6.3% of those were seen once. The top ten clonotypes cover 8.4% of the sample.

What the study reported, not specific to this receptor: A positive correlation was found between the number of PT1 expanded TCRs and patch test score, with significance reached at thresholds 8, 16 and 32 but not 4. The number of TCRs above 1 in 1000 frequency did not change with DPC sensitization; there was no evidence of global repertoire structure alterations. Expanded TCRs formed significantly more large CDR3 similarity clusters than pre-sensitization or healthy control sets, consistent with antigen-driven responses. Because all patients had alopecia, a presumed autoimmune disease, the immune response of the patients might differ from that of healthy individuals. After repeated subsampling, the strength of the expansion versus patch-test correlation and the threshold at which it became significant changed.

The time point label, as the study defines it: patch test 1, 2 weeks after DPC sensitization. What the treatment or condition label conveys for this sample: therapeutic diphenylcyclopropenone sensitization with weekly scalp DPC. At each patch-test visit, blood was drawn before the patch test was applied. Eligible patients were aged 18 to 70, diagnosed with alopecia, deemed suitable for DPC therapy, and excluded if pregnant. Total RNA was isolated from unfractionated whole blood collected in Tempus Blood RNA tubes. Counted from cysteine to phenylalanine, this CDR3 has 18 amino acids. Only the CDR3 part of the read is kept: 54 bases, read in frame from the first base. Relative to germline, V is missing 6 bases and J is missing 0 bases, with 11 bases of the junction outside any gene match. CDR1 and CDR2 were assigned from the germline V gene as MDHEN and SYDVKM.

The chain was built from TRBV28 and TRBJ2-2, with 9 bases matching TRBD1. The clonotype comes from a woman aged 18-35 years with alopecia areata. Some clones in this sample may be carry-over from other donors' samples. The material sequenced was whole blood, taken in connection with sensitization to the hapten diphenylcyclopropenone (DPC). Here the CDR3 is given as CASSLPTGGAPNTGELFF. The nucleotides read TGTGCCAGCAGCCTACCCACAGGGGGCGCACCGAACACCGGGGAGCTGTTTTTT.